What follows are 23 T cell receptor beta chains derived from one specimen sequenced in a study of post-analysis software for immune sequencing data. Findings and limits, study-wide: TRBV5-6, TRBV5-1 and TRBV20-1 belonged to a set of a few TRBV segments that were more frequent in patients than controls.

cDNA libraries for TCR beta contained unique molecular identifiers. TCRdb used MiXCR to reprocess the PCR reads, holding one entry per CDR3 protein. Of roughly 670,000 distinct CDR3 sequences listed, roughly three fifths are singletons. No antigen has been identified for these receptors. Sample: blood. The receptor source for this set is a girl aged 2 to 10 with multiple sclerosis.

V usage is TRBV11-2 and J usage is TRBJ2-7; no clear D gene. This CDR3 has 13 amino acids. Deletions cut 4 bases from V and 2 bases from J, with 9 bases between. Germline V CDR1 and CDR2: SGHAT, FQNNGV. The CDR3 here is CASSSLRTYEQYF. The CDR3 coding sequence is TGTGCCAGCAGCTCCTTACGCACCTACGAGCAGTACTTC. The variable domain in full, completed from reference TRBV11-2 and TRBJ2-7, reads EAGVAQSPRYKIIEKRQSVAFWCNPISGHATLYWYQQILGQGPKLLIQFQNNGVVDDSQLPKDRFSAERLKGVDSTLKIQPAKLEDSAVYLCASSSLRTYEQYFGPGTRLTVT.

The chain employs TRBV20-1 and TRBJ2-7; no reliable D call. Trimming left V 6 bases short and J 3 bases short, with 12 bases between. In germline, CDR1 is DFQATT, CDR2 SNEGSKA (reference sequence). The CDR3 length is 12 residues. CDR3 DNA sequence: TGCAGTGCCTGGTTAGATGGCTACGAGCAGTACTTC. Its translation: CSAWLDGYEQYF.

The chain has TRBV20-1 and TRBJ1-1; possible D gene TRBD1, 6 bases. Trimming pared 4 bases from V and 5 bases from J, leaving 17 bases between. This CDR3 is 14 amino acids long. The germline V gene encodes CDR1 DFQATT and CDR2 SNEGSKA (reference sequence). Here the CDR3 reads CSATLWGQGTEAFF. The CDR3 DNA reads TGCAGTGCTACCCTGTGGGGGCAGGGGACTGAAGCTTTCTTT.

The DNA for the CDR3 is TGTGCCAGCAGTTTTGGGGATTCCTATGGCTACACCTTC. As protein: CASSFGDSYGYTF. This chain uses TRBV27 with TRBJ1-2; D remains unclear. Germline V CDR1 and CDR2: MNHEY, SMNVEV (reference sequence). V was pared by 3 bases and J by 4 bases, with 9 bases between. The length of the CDR3 is 13 residues.

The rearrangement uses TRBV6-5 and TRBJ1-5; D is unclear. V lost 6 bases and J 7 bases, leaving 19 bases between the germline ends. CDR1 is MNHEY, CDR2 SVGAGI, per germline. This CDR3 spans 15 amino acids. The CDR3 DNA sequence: TGTGCCAGCAGCGGTGACGCAGGTCGAGGCCAGCCCCAGCATTTT. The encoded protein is CASSGDAGRGQPQHF.

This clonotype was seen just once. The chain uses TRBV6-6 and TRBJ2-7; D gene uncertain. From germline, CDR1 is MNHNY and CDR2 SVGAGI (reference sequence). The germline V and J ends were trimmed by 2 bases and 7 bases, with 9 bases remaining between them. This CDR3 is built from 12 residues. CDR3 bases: TGTGCCAGCAGTTACCCCTTGGGAGAGCAGTACTTC. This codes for CASSYPLGEQYF.

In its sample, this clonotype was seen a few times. CDR3 loop: CASSSWGGSEKTSGVTDTQYF. The CDR3 region has the DNA TGTGCCAGCAGCTCGTGGGGGGGCTCAGAGAAGACTAGCGGGGTCACAGATACGCAGTATTTT. The rearrangement joins TRBV7-3 to TRBJ2-3; 11 positions match TRBD2. V shed 4 bases, J shed 2 bases, and the junction held 20 bases outside the gene matches. Germline V gene data show CDR1 as SGHTA and CDR2 as FQGTGA. The CDR3 contains 21 residues.

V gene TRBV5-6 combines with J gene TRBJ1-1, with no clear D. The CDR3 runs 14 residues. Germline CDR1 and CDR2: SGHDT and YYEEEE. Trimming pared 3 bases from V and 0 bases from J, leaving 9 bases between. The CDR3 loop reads CASSWGRLNTEAFF. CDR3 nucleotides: TGTGCCAGCAGCTGGGGTCGGTTGAACACTGAAGCTTTCTTT.

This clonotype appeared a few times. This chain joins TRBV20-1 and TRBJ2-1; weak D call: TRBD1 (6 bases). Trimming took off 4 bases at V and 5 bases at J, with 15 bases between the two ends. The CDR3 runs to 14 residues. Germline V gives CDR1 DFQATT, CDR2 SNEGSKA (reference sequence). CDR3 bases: TGCAGTGCTACACGCAGGGGCCGTCACAATGAGCAGTTCTTC. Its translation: CSATRRGRHNEQFF.

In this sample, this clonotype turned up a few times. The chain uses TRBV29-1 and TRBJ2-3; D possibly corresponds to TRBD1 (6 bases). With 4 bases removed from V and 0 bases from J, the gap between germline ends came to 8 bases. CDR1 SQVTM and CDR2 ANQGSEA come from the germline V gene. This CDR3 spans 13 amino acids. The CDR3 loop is CSVGQGSTDTQYF. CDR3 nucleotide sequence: TGCAGCGTTGGCCAGGGGAGCACAGATACGCAGTATTTT.

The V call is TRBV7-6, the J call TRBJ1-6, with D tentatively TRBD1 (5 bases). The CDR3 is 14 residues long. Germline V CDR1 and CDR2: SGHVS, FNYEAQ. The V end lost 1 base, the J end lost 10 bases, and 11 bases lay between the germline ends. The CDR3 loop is CASSLDERDSPLHF. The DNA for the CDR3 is TGTGCCAGCAGCTTAGATGAGAGGGACTCACCCCTCCACTTT.

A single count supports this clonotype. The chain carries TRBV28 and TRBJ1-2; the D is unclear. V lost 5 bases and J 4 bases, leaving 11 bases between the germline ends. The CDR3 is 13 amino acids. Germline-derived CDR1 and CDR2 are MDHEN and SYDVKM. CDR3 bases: TGTGCCAGCAGTGGCCGGACCTTCTATGGCTACACCTTC. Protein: CASSGRTFYGYTF.

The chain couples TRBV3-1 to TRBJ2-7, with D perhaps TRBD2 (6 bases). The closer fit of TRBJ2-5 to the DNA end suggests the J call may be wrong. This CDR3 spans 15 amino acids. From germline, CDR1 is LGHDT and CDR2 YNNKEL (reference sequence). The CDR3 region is CASSPRDSSGETQYF. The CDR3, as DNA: TGTGCCAGCAGCCCAAGGGACTCCTCTGGGGAGACCCAGTACTTC.

The CDR3 DNA is TGTGCCAGCAGCTTATTAAAGGGACACACTGAAGCTTTCTTT. Translation gives CASSLLKGHTEAFF. This chain connects TRBV7-2 to TRBJ1-1; the D gene is possibly TRBD1 (5 bases). The CDR3 covers 14 residues. The germline V and J ends were trimmed by 2 bases and 3 bases, with 10 bases remaining between them. Germline CDR1 SGHTA, CDR2 FQGNSA.

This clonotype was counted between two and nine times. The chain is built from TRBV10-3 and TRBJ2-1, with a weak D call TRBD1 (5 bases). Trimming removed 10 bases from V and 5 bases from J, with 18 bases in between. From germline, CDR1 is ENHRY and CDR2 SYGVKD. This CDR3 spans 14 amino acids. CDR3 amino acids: CATLRPGKDNEQFF. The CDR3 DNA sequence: TGTGCCACCCTAAGGCCAGGGAAGGACAATGAGCAGTTCTTC.

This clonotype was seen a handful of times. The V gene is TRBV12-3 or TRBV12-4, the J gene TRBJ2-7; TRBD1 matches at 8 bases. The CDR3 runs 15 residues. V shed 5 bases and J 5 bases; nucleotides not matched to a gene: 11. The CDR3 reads CASSKSPGTGNEQYF. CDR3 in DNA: TGTGCCAGCAGTAAATCGCCCGGGACAGGCAACGAGCAGTACTTC.

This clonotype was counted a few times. This chain's CDR3 is CSARGALAGALFSTDTQYF. As DNA, the CDR3 is TGCAGTGCTAGAGGTGCTCTAGCGGGGGCCTTGTTTAGCACAGATACGCAGTATTTT. The chain recombines TRBV20-1 with TRBJ2-3; 10 bases fit TRBD2. In germline, CDR1 is DFQATT, CDR2 SNEGSKA (reference sequence). This CDR3 is built from 19 residues. The trim removed 1 base at V and 0 bases at J, leaving 13 bases unmatched.

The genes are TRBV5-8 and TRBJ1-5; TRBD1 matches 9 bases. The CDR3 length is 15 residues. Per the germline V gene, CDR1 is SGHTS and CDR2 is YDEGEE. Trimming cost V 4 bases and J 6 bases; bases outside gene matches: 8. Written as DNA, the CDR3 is TGTGCCAGCAGCCTAATACAGGGGGCGAGTCAGCCCCAGCATTTT. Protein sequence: CASSLIQGASQPQHF.

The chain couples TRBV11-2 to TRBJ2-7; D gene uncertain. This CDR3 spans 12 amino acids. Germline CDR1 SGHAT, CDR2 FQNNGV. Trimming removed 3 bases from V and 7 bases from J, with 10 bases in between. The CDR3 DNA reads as TGTGCCAGCAGCTTTGAATTCGGGGAGCAGTACTTC. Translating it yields CASSFEFGEQYF.

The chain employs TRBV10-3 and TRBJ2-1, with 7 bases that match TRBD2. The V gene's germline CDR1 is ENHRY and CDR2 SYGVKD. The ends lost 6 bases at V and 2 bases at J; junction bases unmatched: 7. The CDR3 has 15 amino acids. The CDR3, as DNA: TGTGCCATCAGCGTCGAGAGCGGGGCCTACAATGAGCAGTTCTTC. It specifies CAISVESGAYNEQFF.

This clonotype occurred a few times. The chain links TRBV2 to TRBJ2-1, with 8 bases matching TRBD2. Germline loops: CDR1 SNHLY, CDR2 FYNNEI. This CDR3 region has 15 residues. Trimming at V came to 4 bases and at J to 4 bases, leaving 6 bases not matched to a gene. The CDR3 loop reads CASSASSGLYNEQFF. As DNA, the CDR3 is TGTGCCAGCAGTGCTTCTAGCGGGCTATACAATGAGCAGTTCTTC.

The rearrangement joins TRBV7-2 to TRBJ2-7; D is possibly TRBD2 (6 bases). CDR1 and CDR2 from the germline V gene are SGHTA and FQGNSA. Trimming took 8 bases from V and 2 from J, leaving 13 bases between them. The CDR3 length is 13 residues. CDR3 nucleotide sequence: TGTGCCAGCCGGCGGCTAGCGACCTACGAGCAGTACTTC. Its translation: CASRRLATYEQYF.

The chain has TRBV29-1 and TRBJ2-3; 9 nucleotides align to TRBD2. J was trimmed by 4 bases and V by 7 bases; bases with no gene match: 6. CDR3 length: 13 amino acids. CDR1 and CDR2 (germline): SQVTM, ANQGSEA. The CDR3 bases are TGCAGCGAGAAGGCGGGAGGGTCAGATACGCAGTATTTT. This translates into CSEKAGGSDTQYF.